This T cell receptor (beta chain) stems from a study of human T cells and chemical hapten exposure. General study points: Positive correlation was observed between PT1 expanded TCR counts and patch test score. Having alopecia, the donors may differ immunologically from healthy people.

Comment on this clonotype: Its antigen remains unidentified.

V gave up 6 bases and J gave up 8 bases, with 14 bases separating them. The V gene's germline CDR1 is SNHLY and CDR2 FYNNEI. This CDR3 region has 13 residues. Individual cDNA molecules each carried unique molecular identifiers attached by the library. TCRdb ran MiXCR on the RACE reads and lists one entry per CDR3 protein. Among tens of thousands of distinct CDR3 sequences listed, approximately 12% were seen once. Time point in this sample: patch test 1, 2 weeks after DPC sensitization. Treatment given: therapeutic diphenylcyclopropenone sensitization with weekly scalp DPC. The starting material, unfractionated whole blood, was used for total RNA extraction.

The TCR was taken from a woman in her fifties or sixties with alopecia areata. Some clones in this sample may be carry-over from other donors' samples. The starting material was whole blood, obtained in connection with sensitization to the hapten diphenylcyclopropenone (DPC). The chain uses TRBV2 and TRBJ2-1; no clear D. This CDR3 reads CASRSITPDEQFF. The CDR3 DNA reads TGTGCCAGCAGGAGCATCACCCCCGATGAGCAGTTCTTC.